These T cell receptor beta chains were read from a single sample in a study of molecular identifiers for immune sequencing clone quantification. TCRdb reprocessed the PCR reads via MiXCR and lists one record per CDR3 protein. The sample includes approximately 630,000 distinct CDR3 sequences, roughly 25% of them seen just once. The material sequenced was naive CD8+ T cells from blood, with Jurkat cell RNA spiked in. These receptors originate from a human donor in good health. Some libraries in this study had Jurkat cell RNA spiked in. CDR3s leave out the opening cysteine and the closing phenylalanine or tryptophan.

v_call cdr3_length cdr3_aa
TRBV18 12 ASSRWGDTNTQY
TRBV7-9 15 ASSLETGGLTNEKLF
TRBV2 14 ASSVIDTSSTDTQY
TRBV2 13 ASSEGQVVSYEQY
TRBV9 13 ASSTRVTRTGELF
TRBV12-3/TRBV12-4 13 ASSFPRESTDTQY
TRBV10-3 11 AIGAGEALEAF
TRBV5-6 14 ASSLGDAASTDTQY
TRBV7-6 10 ASRGQEYGCT
TRBV27 13 ASSVDRGPLYEQY
TRBV7-7 11 ASSLGRDYGYT
TRBV6-5 11 ASSYREDYEQY
TRBV30 9 AWSVDYGYT
TRBV5-3 14 ASSSLLGLAAYEQY
TRBV7-2 13 ASSSGLLGTDTQY